Shown below are 11 T cell receptor beta chains from a single sample sequenced in a study of blood T cell repertoires in COVID-19. TCRdb's copy holds only in-frame clones and misses some; the assay was immunoSEQ multiplex PCR. Here the sample spans approximately 280,000 clones, around 91% being singletons. The material sequenced was peripheral blood. These receptors all come from a woman aged 55-75 years with acute or convalescent COVID-19.

Written as DNA, the CDR3 is TGCAGCTCGAAACTTCCTGGGGGGACAGATACGCAGTATTTT. It yields the protein CSSKLPGGTDTQYF. The rearrangement joins TRBV29-1 to TRBJ2-3, with D maybe TRBD2 (6 bases). V shed 8 bases and J shed 3 bases, with 18 bases lying between them. The CDR3 sequence is 14 residues long. Germline V gene data show CDR1 as SQVTM and CDR2 as ANQGSEA.

The V gene is TRBV6-2 or TRBV6-3, the J gene TRBJ1-5; 7 bases match TRBD1. Unmatched junction bases numbered 10, after V lost 2 bases and J lost 3 bases. Per the germline V gene, CDR1 is MNHEY and CDR2 is SVGEGT. This CDR3 spans 17 amino acids. The chain's CDR3 is CASSYAQAGGYNQPQHF. The CDR3 DNA is TGTGCCAGCAGTTACGCCCAGGCAGGGGGTTACAATCAGCCCCAGCATTTT.

The chain employs TRBV6-5 and TRBJ2-4; 9 nucleotides line up with TRBD2. V lost 0 bases, J lost 12 bases, and 3 bases stayed unmatched. Germline-derived CDR1 and CDR2 are MNHEY and SVGAGI. This CDR3 is built from 13 residues. DNA of the CDR3: TGTGCCAGCAGTTACTCAGGACTAGCGCCTCAGTACTTC. Translating gives CASSYSGLAPQYF.

The table lists this clone with a few counts. V gene TRBV3-1 (or the pseudogene TRBV3-2) combines with J gene TRBJ1-6; tentatively, D is TRBD1 (6 bases). CDR3 length: 14 residues. V shed 3 bases and J shed 7 bases, with 10 bases lying between them. The germline V gene encodes CDR1 LGHDT and CDR2 YNNKEL (reference sequence). This chain's CDR3 is CASSHPQGNSPLHF. The DNA of the CDR3 is TGTGCCAGCAGCCATCCCCAGGGGAATTCACCCCTCCACTTT.

J is TRBJ2-3 and V is TRBV3-1 (or the pseudogene TRBV3-2), with a weak D call TRBD2 (6 bases). V shed 4 bases and J shed 14 bases, with 16 bases lying between them. Germline V gene data show CDR1 as LGHDT and CDR2 as YNNKEL (reference sequence). CDR3 size: 12 residues. The CDR3 loop is CASSRGGVAMYF. The CDR3 nucleotides read TGTGCCAGCAGCCGCGGCGGGGTTGCCATGTATTTT.

This chain links TRBV5-8 with TRBJ2-7, with no clear D. The CDR3 totals 13 residues. Germline V gene data show CDR1 as SGHTS and CDR2 as YDEGEE. The V end was cut by 7 bases, the J end by 2 bases, with 13 bases between. The CDR3 region is CASHNDKTYEQYF. The CDR3 bases are TGTGCCAGCCACAACGACAAGACCTACGAGCAGTACTTC. The full variable domain, completed using reference TRBV5-8 and TRBJ2-7, is EAGVTQSPTHLIKTRGQQATLRCSPISGHTSVYWYQQALGLGLQFLLWYDEGEERNRGNFPPRFSGRQFPNYSSELNVNALELEDSALYLCASHNDKTYEQYFGPGTRLTVT.

J is TRBJ1-1 and V is TRBV12-3 or TRBV12-4; the match to TRBD1 covers 11 bases. The CDR3 covers 13 residues. J was trimmed by 10 bases and V by 4 bases; bases with no gene match: 5. CDR3 sequence reads: CASSWGTGGRAFF. In DNA, the CDR3 is TGTGCCAGCAGTTGGGGGACAGGGGGGCGAGCTTTCTTT.

The chain employs TRBV4-3 and TRBJ2-7; D may be TRBD1 (5 bases). This CDR3 is built from 14 residues. Germline CDR1 LGHNA, CDR2 YSLEER. Deletions cut 1 base from V and 3 bases from J, with 10 bases between. CDR3 in amino acids: CASSQGQGNYEQYF. CDR3 nucleotide sequence: TGCGCCAGCAGCCAAGGGCAGGGAAACTACGAGCAGTACTTC.

The chain couples TRBV28 to TRBJ2-7; D is perhaps TRBD2 (7 bases). This CDR3 is 13 amino acids long. Trimming cost V 3 bases and J 4 bases, with 10 bases left between them. The germline gives CDR1 MDHEN, CDR2 SYDVKM. The CDR3 DNA is TGTGCCAGCAGTTTGGGGGGGCGATACGAGCAGTACTTC. This gives the protein CASSLGGRYEQYF.

In its sample, this clone was seen once. This chain's CDR3 is CASSEAGGVTGELFF. The CDR3 DNA is TGTGCCAGCAGTGAAGCGGGGGGAGTCACCGGGGAGCTGTTTTTT. The chain employs TRBV7-8 and TRBJ2-2; the match to TRBD2 covers 9 bases. Trimming at V came to 6 bases and at J to 4 bases, leaving 6 bases not matched to a gene. The CDR3 is made up of 15 amino acids. Germline assignment: CDR1 SGHVS and CDR2 FQNEAQ.

The chain recombines TRBV28 with TRBJ2-7; D is perhaps TRBD2 (5 bases). Germline V gene lookup returns CDR1 MDHEN and CDR2 SYDVKM. The CDR3 is made up of 14 amino acids. V was shortened by 2 bases and J by 3 bases, with 11 bases between the two germline ends. The DNA for the CDR3 is TGTGCCAGCAGTTTAGTTACTGGGAGCTACGAGCAGTACTTC. This codes for CASSLVTGSYEQYF.